The 19 T cell receptor beta chains given below trace back to one sample, sequenced in a study of PD-L1 blockade in urothelial cancer. TCRdb keeps only in-frame clones here, not all; method: immunoSEQ multiplex PCR. The sample shows 35,000 to 40,000 clones, approximately 34% of them seen only once. The sample in question was tumor tissue, obtained before atezolizumab (anti-PD-L1) treatment. These receptors came from a man aged 55 to 70 with urothelial cancer.

This clone was seen a handful of times. The chain couples TRBV5-1 to TRBJ2-2; D call uncertain. The CDR3 sequence is 15 residues long. Trimming shortened V by 4 bases and J by 4 bases, and 14 bases separated the two germline ends. Per the germline V gene, CDR1 is SGHRS and CDR2 is YFSETQ. The CDR3 region has the DNA TGCGCCAGCAGCCAAGTTCTGGCATCCACCGGGGAGCTGTTTTTT. This translates into CASSQVLASTGELFF.

The chain couples TRBV19 to TRBJ2-7, with TRBD2 identical over 7 bases. The length of the CDR3 is 15 residues. CDR1 is LNHDA, CDR2 SQIVND, per germline (reference sequence). V was pared by 4 bases and J by 2 bases, with 8 bases of the junction left unmatched. The CDR3 protein is CASSTDAGTTYEQYF. CDR3 bases: TGTGCCAGTAGTACTGATGCGGGGACTACCTACGAGCAGTACTTC.

This clone was counted a few times. This rearrangement joins TRBV6-8 to TRBJ2-5; the D gene could be TRBD1 or TRBD2 (7 bases each). Germline CDR1 MNHGY, CDR2 SAAAGT. Trimming removed 6 bases from V and 5 bases from J, with 13 bases in between. The CDR3 consists of 13 residues. CDR3 bases: TGTGCCAGCAGCCGACAGGGAGGGGAGACCCAGTACTTC. Its translation is CASSRQGGETQYF.

In its sample, this clone was seen a few times. The chain combines TRBV28 with TRBJ2-2, with D possibly TRBD2 on 7 matching bases. The CDR3 spans 16 residues. The V gene's germline CDR1 is MDHEN and CDR2 SYDVKM. Trimming left V 6 bases short and J 4 bases short, with 18 bases between. The CDR3 bases are TGTGCCAGCAGACTTGGGGGGGCTCGAGGCACCGGGGAGCTGTTTTTT. This sequence encodes CASRLGGARGTGELFF.

The chain has TRBV1 and TRBJ1-3. TRBV1 is designated a pseudogene. This CDR3 spans 18 amino acids. CDR3 nucleotides: TGCGCCAGCAGCCAAGCCAAGTCGTCGTTTTTCTCTGGAAACACCATATATTTT. Its translation is CASSQAKSSFFSGNTIYF.

This clone was detected many times. The DNA for the CDR3 is TGTGCCAGCAGTGCGCTGGGAAGTGGCTACACCTTC. Encoded protein: CASSALGSGYTF. This chain joins TRBV6-8 and TRBJ1-2; D gene ambiguous. This CDR3 comprises 12 residues. Germline V gene sequence: CDR1 MNHGY, CDR2 SAAAGT. Trimming removed 5 bases from V and 7 bases from J, with 11 bases in between.

The table lists this clone with a few counts. The chain couples TRBV18 to TRBJ2-1; 10 nucleotides line up with TRBD2. Germline CDR1 KGHSH, CDR2 LQKENI. This CDR3 has 15 residues. Trimming at V came to 3 bases and at J to 6 bases, leaving 5 bases not matched to a gene. The CDR3 here is CASSPALAGANEQFF. The CDR3 coding sequence is TGTGCCAGCTCACCGGCCCTAGCGGGGGCCAATGAGCAGTTCTTC. The whole variable domain, remainder taken from reference TRBV18 and TRBJ2-1, is NAGVMQNPRHLVRRRGQEARLRCSPMKGHSHVYWYRQLPEEGLKFMVYLQKENIIDESGMPKERFSAEFPKEGPSILRIQQVVRGDSAAYFCASSPALAGANEQFFGPGTRLTVL.

The chain is built from TRBV28 and TRBJ2-7, with a tentative D call TRBD1 (6 bases). Germline V gene lookup returns CDR1 MDHEN and CDR2 SYDVKM. Trimming stripped 6 bases from V and 1 base from J, with 13 bases between. The CDR3 contains 14 residues. The CDR3 is CASRRQVLSYEQYF. The DNA for the CDR3 is TGTGCCAGCAGGCGACAGGTACTGTCCTACGAGCAGTACTTC.

The chain is built from TRBV30 and TRBJ1-1; no definite D call. The CDR3 sequence is 14 residues long. With 2 bases removed from V and 5 bases from J, the gap between germline ends came to 15 bases. Germline lookup yields CDR1 GTSNPN and CDR2 SVGIG (reference sequence). This CDR3 is CAWSPDRGNTEAFF. DNA of the CDR3: TGTGCCTGGAGTCCCGATCGGGGAAATACTGAAGCTTTCTTT.

This clone was counted only a few times. This chain links TRBV11-3 with TRBJ2-2; 10 bases fit TRBD2. The germline CDR1 and CDR2 sequences are SGHNT and YENEEA. The CDR3 sequence is 17 residues long. V dropped 3 bases and J dropped 4; count of bases not matched to a gene: 8. CDR3 nucleotides: TGTGCCAGCAGCTTGCGTCCCGGGACTAGCGCCACCGGGGAGCTGTTTTTT. Amino acids: CASSLRPGTSATGELFF.

A few counts support this clone. This chain uses TRBV6-8 with TRBJ2-5, with TRBD2 matching 13 bases. CDR1 and CDR2 from the germline V gene are MNHGY and SAAAGT. The CDR3 has 18 residues. Germline trimming cut 5 bases from V and 5 bases from J; bases unmatched to any gene: 14. The CDR3, as DNA: TGTGCCAGCAGTGGTGGGACTAGCGGGGTCCCACGGGGGGAGACCCAGTACTTC. Translation: CASSGGTSGVPRGETQYF.

The chain uses TRBV6-8 and TRBJ2-5, with TRBD1 matching 9 bases. This CDR3 has 14 residues. Germline V CDR1 and CDR2: MNHGY, SAAAGT. V lost 2 bases, J lost 5 bases, and 3 bases stayed unmatched. The CDR3 nucleotides read TGTGCCAGCAGTTACGGGACAGGGCCTGAGACCCAGTACTTC. Its protein product is CASSYGTGPETQYF.

The chain combines TRBV28 with TRBJ2-7, with TRBD2 identical over 8 bases. Germline V gene sequence: CDR1 MDHEN, CDR2 SYDVKM. V lost 7 bases, J lost 3 bases, and 8 bases stayed unmatched. The CDR3 consists of 14 residues. This CDR3 reads CASNRGGSGYEQYF. The DNA for the CDR3 is TGTGCCAGCAACCGGGGGGGTTCGGGCTACGAGCAGTACTTC. Using reference TRBV28 and TRBJ2-7 for the parts outside the CDR3, the full variable domain is DVKVTQSSRYLVKRTGEKVFLECVQDMDHENMFWYRQDPGLGLRLIYFSYDVKMKEKGDIPEGYSVSREKKERFSLILESASTNQTSMYLCASNRGGSGYEQYFGPGTRLTVT.

V and J are TRBV30 and TRBJ2-5, with TRBD2 as a possible D gene (5 bases). Germline CDR1 GTSNPN, CDR2 SVGIG (reference sequence). V dropped 3 bases and J dropped 5 bases, with 13 bases sitting between them. The CDR3 loop spans 13 amino acids. CDR3 nucleotides: TGTGCCTGGAGGATTCCTAGCTTCGAGACCCAGTACTTC. Its protein is CAWRIPSFETQYF. The full variable domain, completed using reference TRBV30 and TRBJ2-5, is SQTIHQWPATLVQPVGSPLSLECTVEGTSNPNLYWYRQAAGRGLQLLFYSVGIGQISSEVPQNLSASRPQDRQFILSSKKLLLSDSGFYLCAWRIPSFETQYFGPGTRLLVL.

This clone was detected a few times. The CDR3 sequence is CASSYSLETQYF. In nucleotides, the CDR3 is TGTGCCAGCAGTTACTCTTTAGAGACCCAGTACTTC. V usage is TRBV6-8 and J usage is TRBJ2-5; D is unresolved. The CDR3 extends over 12 amino acids. Per the germline V gene, CDR1 is MNHGY and CDR2 is SAAAGT. Trimming took off 0 bases at V and 4 bases at J, with 3 bases between the two ends.

The rearrangement uses TRBV6-8 and TRBJ2-7, with 7 bases aligning to TRBD2. The CDR3 totals 18 residues. The V gene end was trimmed by 4 bases and the J gene end by 5 bases; junction bases not matched to a gene: 20. Per germline, CDR1 MNHGY and CDR2 SAAAGT. The CDR3 protein is CASSSTPRRTRASHEQYF. CDR3 nucleotides: TGTGCCAGCAGTTCAACTCCCCGAAGGACTAGAGCTTCCCACGAGCAGTACTTC.

V gene TRBV6-8 combines with J gene TRBJ1-3; D may be TRBD1 (6 bases). Germline CDR1 reads MNHGY; CDR2 reads SAAAGT. Trimming took 6 bases from V and 6 from J, leaving 12 bases between them. The CDR3 spans 13 residues. CDR3 bases: TGTGCCAGCAGATTACAGGGTTCAAACACCATATATTTT. This encodes CASRLQGSNTIYF.

In its sample, this clone was seen once. A read error may account for a junction end that differs from germline. The gene calls are TRBV28 and TRBJ1-2, with D unresolved. The germline V gene has CDR1 MDHEN and CDR2 SYDVKM. This CDR3 contains 12 residues. Here the CDR3 DNA reads TGTGTCAGCAGTGACCCGACGGTCTCCTACACCTTC. Translating gives CVSSDPTVSYTF.

Many counts were recorded for this clone. The chain links TRBV7-6 to TRBJ1-1, with a tentative D call TRBD1 (6 bases). This CDR3 is built from 15 residues. Germline CDR1 is SGHVS and CDR2 is FNYEAQ. Trimming removed 4 bases at V and 0 bases at J, with 12 bases between. CDR3 amino acids: CASSSNRAMNTEAFF. CDR3 bases: TGTGCCAGCAGCTCGAACAGGGCCATGAACACTGAAGCTTTCTTT. The full variable domain, with the rest looked up from reference TRBV7-6 and TRBJ1-1, is GAGVSQSPRYKVTKRGQDVALRCDPISGHVSLYWYRQALGQGPEFLTYFNYEAQQDKSGLPNDRFSAERPEGSISTLTIQRTEQRDSAMYRCASSSNRAMNTEAFFGQGTRLTVV.